These 4 T cell receptor beta chains were sequenced from one sample in a study of blood T cell repertoires in COVID-19 (dated by TCRdb to about 2020). Receptors were amplified or captured by the immunoSEQ multiplex PCR assay. As stored in TCRdb, this immuneACCESS dataset retains in-frame rearrangements with V and J assigned. A fraction of the clones does not appear; measured against another copy, unresolved V genes explain less than half of the discrepancy, and the remainder lacks a known reason. The sample has nearly 250,000 clones on record, roughly 85% of them singletons. Of the sample, 8.5% to 9.5% falls within the top ten clones. Material for sequencing was PBMCs or T cells enriched from blood (not recorded which). Receptors were obtained from a woman aged 50 to 60 with acute COVID-19.

This clone was detected ten times or more. The chain recombines TRBV5-6 with TRBJ1-5; D perhaps matches TRBD1 (6 bases). Germline values: CDR1 SGHDT, CDR2 YYEEEE. This CDR3 is built from 15 residues. With 2 bases removed from V and 3 bases from J, the gap between germline ends came to 12 bases. CDR3 protein: CASSFGGPNNQPQHF. CDR3 sequence (DNA): TGTGCCAGCAGCTTCGGGGGGCCAAACAATCAGCCCCAGCATTTT.

The CDR3 region is CASSLGLATQYF. In DNA, the CDR3 is TGTGCCAGCAGTCTCGGACTAGCTACGCAGTATTTT. The rearrangement joins TRBV6-2 or TRBV6-3 to TRBJ2-3, with 8 bases lining up with TRBD2. This CDR3 is built from 12 residues. The germline V gene encodes CDR1 MNHEY and CDR2 SVGEGT. Trimming took 5 bases from V and 8 from J; bases not matched to a gene: 3.

The chain combines TRBV6-5 with TRBJ1-2, with 7 bases that match TRBD1. CDR1 is MNHEY, CDR2 SVGAGI, per germline. This CDR3 region has 14 residues. Trimming removed 6 bases from V and 0 bases from J; junction bases left unmatched: 4. DNA for the CDR3: TGTGCCAGCAGCAAGGACAGGCCTAACTATGGCTACACCTTC. Residues: CASSKDRPNYGYTF.

This clone was detected only once. This chain connects TRBV3-1 (or the pseudogene TRBV3-2) to TRBJ1-4; a weak D match, TRBD1 (6 bases). There are 17 residues in the CDR3. In germline, CDR1 is LGHDT, CDR2 YNNKEL (reference sequence). Trimming shortened V by 0 bases and J by 1 base, and 12 bases separated the two germline ends. The CDR3 DNA sequence: TGTGCCAGCAGCCAAGATCCCAGGGGAGTAACTAATGAAAAACTGTTTTTT. Translating it yields CASSQDPRGVTNEKLFF.